Each of the 2 T cell receptor beta chains below was sequenced from the same sample in a study of patients and donors after allogeneic stem cell transplantation. One entry per CDR3 protein results from TCRdb running MiXCR on the RT-PCR reads. The profile shows around 150,000 distinct CDR3 sequences, about a third of them singletons. Sequenced material: blood, either unsorted or a sorted T cell fraction (not recorded which). The receptors were gathered from a human donor who was either an allogeneic HSCT recipient or a stem cell or donor lymphocyte infusion donor (not recorded which). It is not recorded whose cells these are; they may come from a transplant donor.

This chain links TRBV20-1 with TRBJ1-5; D is unclear. Per germline, CDR1 DFQATT and CDR2 SNEGSKA (reference sequence). Trimming removed 8 bases from V and 0 bases from J, with 8 bases in between. The CDR3 loop spans 12 amino acids. The CDR3 DNA is TGCAGTCTTGGCAATAGCAATCAGCCCCAGCATTTT. Its translation: CSLGNSNQPQHF.

The chain links TRBV11-2 to TRBJ2-1, with a weak D call TRBD1 (6 bases). V was pared by 3 bases and J by 5 bases, with 14 bases between. Per germline, CDR1 SGHAT and CDR2 FQNNGV. The CDR3 consists of 15 residues. The CDR3 reads CASSFTGIEDNEQFF. The CDR3 DNA reads TGTGCCAGCAGCTTCACAGGGATTGAGGACAATGAGCAGTTCTTC.